This TCR beta chain is drawn from a study of blood T cell repertoires in COVID-19. Across the study: COVID-19 samples, acute and convalescent, were from the United States, Italy and Spain. PBMCs, B-cell-depleted T cells, or T cells were the source of the cDNA or gDNA that made up the material.

As handled by the study authors: By means of reference gene primer amplification, nucleated cell counts were estimated. Data came from immunoSEQ multiplex PCR; TCRdb stores just in-frame clones and leaves some out. The DNA gave D and trimming, while V, J and clone size come from that table. The sample contains roughly 150,000 clones, over 80% of which appear only once. V dropped 0 bases and J dropped 2 bases, with 9 bases sitting between them. There are 15 residues in the CDR3. Per the germline V gene, CDR1 is SGHDT and CDR2 is YYEEEE. This TCR came from a man older than 75 with acute or convalescent COVID-19. Sequenced sample: peripheral blood. The chain joins TRBV5-6 to TRBJ1-3; a possible D gene is TRBD1 (6 bases). The CDR3 loop reads CASSLGQVAGNTIYF. CDR3 bases: TGTGCCAGCAGCTTGGGACAGGTTGCTGGAAACACCATATATTTT.